The sequence of this T cell receptor (beta chain) was determined in a study of cytomegalovirus exposure and HLA in healthy donors. PCR used 60 Vbeta primers and 13 Jbeta primers. TCRdb's copy holds only in-frame clones and misses some; the assay was immunoSEQ multiplex PCR. Its clone listing holds 150,000 to 250,000 clones. Despite likely unrecorded immune exposures, the donors were nominally healthy at the time of sampling. The CDR3 spans 11 residues. V lost 3 bases, J lost 4 bases, and 4 bases lay in between. CDR1 and CDR2 from the germline V gene are SQVTM and ANQGSEA. Specimen: PBMCs. The TCR comes from a boy between 10 and 17 years old in good health and CMV-seronegative. The rearrangement joins TRBV29-1 to TRBJ1-3, with D uncertain. The CDR3: CSVEQGNTIYF. The CDR3 coding sequence is TGCAGCGTTGAGCAGGGAAACACCATATATTTT.